The 10 T cell receptor beta chains below come from one sample, sequenced in a study of vaccination and CD4 T cells after COVID-19. These receptors lack a known antigen. Once obtained from cultured CD4+ T cells, the DNA was sequenced using the Oncomine TCR Beta short-read assay. TCRdb re-derived calls from the PCR reads in MiXCR, one entry per CDR3 protein. The top ten clones hold around 8.9% of a sample with approximately 16,000 distinct CDR3 sequences, less than 60% of them seen once. The treatment: roughly nine-day PBMC culture with coronavirus spike peptide pools or control peptides (ViraFEST assay). The material sequenced was CD4+ T cells from blood, cultured in vitro. All receptors come from a human donor who had recovered from COVID-19.

V gene TRBV7-9 combines with J gene TRBJ2-7; no firm D call. This CDR3 has 17 residues. CDR1 is SEHNR and CDR2 is FQNEAQ in the germline V gene (reference sequence). The V end lost 3 bases, the J end lost 1 base, and 19 bases lay between the germline ends. The CDR3: CASSFFFGRSSSYEQYF. As DNA, the CDR3 is TGTGCCAGCAGCTTTTTTTTTGGACGGAGCTCTTCCTACGAGCAGTACTTC.

This clonotype has a handful of counts. The rearrangement uses TRBV7-9 and TRBJ1-2; 7 bases agree with TRBD1. Germline V lookup: CDR1 SEHNR, CDR2 FQNEAQ (reference sequence). The J segment lost 6 bases and the V segment lost 0 bases, leaving 10 bases of the junction unmatched. The CDR3 covers 16 residues. CDR3 region: CASSLAQTGLDHGYTF. CDR3 bases: TGTGCCAGCAGCTTAGCGCAGACAGGGCTGGACCATGGCTACACCTTC.

This clonotype was recorded a few times. The V call is TRBV12-3 or TRBV12-4, the J call TRBJ2-5, with 10 bases identical to TRBD2. This CDR3 comprises 17 residues. V was clipped by 6 bases and J by 5 bases; unmatched bases: 15. CDR3 in amino acids: CASSLLLAGDPPETQYF. The CDR3 coding sequence is TGTGCCAGCAGCCTACTTCTAGCGGGAGACCCTCCGGAGACCCAGTACTTC.

This chain joins TRBV28 and TRBJ1-5; TRBD1 matches 9 bases. The germline V gene has CDR1 MDHEN and CDR2 SYDVKM. The V and J ends lost 2 bases and 7 bases, in that order; junction bases with no gene match: 6. CDR3 length equals 15 residues. The CDR3: CASSLGTGTRQPQHF. CDR3 DNA sequence: TGTGCCAGCAGTTTAGGGACAGGGACTCGACAGCCCCAGCATTTT.

The rearrangement uses TRBV7-2 and TRBJ1-2; 8 positions match TRBD1. The CDR3 is made up of 14 amino acids. V dropped 4 bases and J dropped 7; count of bases not matched to a gene: 8. Germline values: CDR1 SGHTA, CDR2 FQGNSA. CDR3 loop: CASSSPTGESGYTF. The CDR3, as DNA: TGTGCCAGCAGCTCCCCGACAGGGGAAAGTGGCTACACCTTC.

The rearrangement uses TRBV7-3 and TRBJ2-1, with unresolved D. Germline CDR1 is SGHTA and CDR2 is FQGTGA. Trimming removed 2 bases from V and 5 bases from J, with 7 bases in between. This CDR3 comprises 13 residues. In nucleotides, the CDR3 is TGTGCCAGCAGCTTAGGTTTAAACAATGAGCAGTTCTTC. This sequence encodes CASSLGLNNEQFF.

The chain joins TRBV7-9 to TRBJ2-6; 10 bases match TRBD2. CDR1 is SEHNR and CDR2 is FQNEAQ in the germline V gene (reference sequence). Trimming at V came to 11 bases and at J to 4 bases, leaving 20 bases not matched to a gene. The CDR3 length is 19 residues. CDR3 residues: CAGNVPAGGLDFGANVLTF. CDR3 bases: TGTGCCGGCAACGTGCCAGCGGGAGGGCTGGACTTCGGGGCCAACGTCCTGACTTTC.

This clonotype has a handful of counts. The chain couples TRBV7-2 to TRBJ2-5, with D possibly TRBD1 on 5 matching bases. The CDR3 consists of 14 residues. V lost 2 bases and J 7 bases, leaving 14 bases between the germline ends. Germline values: CDR1 SGHTA, CDR2 FQGNSA. The DNA of the CDR3 is TGTGCCAGCAGCTTATTGAGTGGGGCCCGGACCCAGTACTTC. It encodes CASSLLSGARTQYF.

The chain joins TRBV20-1 to TRBJ2-5; 7 nucleotides line up with TRBD2. Trimming took 2 bases from V and 6 from J; bases not matched to a gene: 12. Germline lookup yields CDR1 DFQATT and CDR2 SNEGSKA (reference sequence). The CDR3 sequence is 15 residues long. The CDR3 loop is CSARLLGGNLKTQYF. The CDR3 DNA reads TGCAGTGCTAGACTCCTCGGGGGGAATCTTAAGACCCAGTACTTC.

The chain combines TRBV27 with TRBJ2-7; a possible D gene is TRBD2 (6 bases). Trimming shortened V by 0 bases and J by 3 bases, and 12 bases separated the two germline ends. This CDR3 is built from 15 residues. In germline, CDR1 is MNHEY, CDR2 SMNVEV (reference sequence). CDR3 loop: CASSLSVAVRYEQYF. The CDR3 coding sequence is TGTGCCAGCAGTTTATCGGTAGCGGTCCGCTACGAGCAGTACTTC.